This T cell receptor (beta chain) is drawn from a study of CD8+ T cells in alopecia areata. Study summary: The drug, oral tofacitinib, was given to treated patients at 5 to 10 mg twice daily. General study findings and limits: Normal scalp showed lower clonality than lesional scalp, especially alopecia totalis/universalis.

Following extraction, RNA underwent reverse transcription to cDNA, which served as the sequencing template. Using immunoSEQ multiplex PCR, the repertoire was profiled, and TCRdb retains in-frame clones only, with some absent. This table holds fewer than 250,000 clones, over 40% found once. CDR1 and CDR2 from the germline V gene are ENHRY and SYGVKD. The CDR3 is made up of 12 amino acids. V lost 0 bases, J lost 4 bases, and 3 bases lay in between. Indicated treatment: oral pan-JAK inhibitor, 5-10 mg twice daily. Cell sorting on a FACSAria was used to separate CD4+ and CD8+ T cells from the PBMCs. This clone has more than one count but fewer than ten. Its antigen is unidentified.

The sample in question was CD4+ T cells sorted from blood, obtained at approximately week 37, from a patient treated with tofacitinib. The V gene is TRBV10-3, the J gene TRBJ2-5, with D unclear. The receptor comes from a human donor with alopecia areata. Here the CDR3 reads CAISESSETQYF. The CDR3 region has the DNA TGTGCCATCAGTGAGTCTTCAGAGACCCAGTACTTC.